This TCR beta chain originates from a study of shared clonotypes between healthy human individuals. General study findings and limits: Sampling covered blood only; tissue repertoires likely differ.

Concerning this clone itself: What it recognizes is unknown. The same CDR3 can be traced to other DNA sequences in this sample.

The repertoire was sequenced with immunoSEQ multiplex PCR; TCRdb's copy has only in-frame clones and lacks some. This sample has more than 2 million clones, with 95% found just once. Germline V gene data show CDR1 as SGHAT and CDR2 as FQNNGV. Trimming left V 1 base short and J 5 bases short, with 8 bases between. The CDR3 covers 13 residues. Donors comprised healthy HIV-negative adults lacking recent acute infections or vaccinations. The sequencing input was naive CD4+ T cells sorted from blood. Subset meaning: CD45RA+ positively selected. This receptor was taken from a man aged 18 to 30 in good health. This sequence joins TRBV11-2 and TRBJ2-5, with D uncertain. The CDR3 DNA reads TGTGCCAGCAGCTTAGTTGGTCTCGAGACCCAGTACTTC. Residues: CASSLVGLETQYF.